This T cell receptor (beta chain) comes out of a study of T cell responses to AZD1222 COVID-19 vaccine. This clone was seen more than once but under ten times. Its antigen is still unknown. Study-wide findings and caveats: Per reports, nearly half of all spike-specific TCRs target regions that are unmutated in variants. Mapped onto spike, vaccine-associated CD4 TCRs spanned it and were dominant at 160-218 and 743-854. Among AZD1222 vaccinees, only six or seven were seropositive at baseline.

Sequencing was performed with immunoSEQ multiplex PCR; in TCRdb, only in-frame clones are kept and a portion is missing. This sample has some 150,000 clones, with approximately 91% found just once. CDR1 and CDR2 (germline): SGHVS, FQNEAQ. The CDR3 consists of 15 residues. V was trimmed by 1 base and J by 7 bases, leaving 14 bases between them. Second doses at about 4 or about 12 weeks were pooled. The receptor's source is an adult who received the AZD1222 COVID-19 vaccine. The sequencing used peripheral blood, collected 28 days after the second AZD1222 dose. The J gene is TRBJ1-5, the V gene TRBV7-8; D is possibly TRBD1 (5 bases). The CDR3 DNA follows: TGTGCCAGCAGCTTAGAAGTACCAGGGACCCAGCCCCAGCATTTT. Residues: CASSLEVPGTQPQHF.